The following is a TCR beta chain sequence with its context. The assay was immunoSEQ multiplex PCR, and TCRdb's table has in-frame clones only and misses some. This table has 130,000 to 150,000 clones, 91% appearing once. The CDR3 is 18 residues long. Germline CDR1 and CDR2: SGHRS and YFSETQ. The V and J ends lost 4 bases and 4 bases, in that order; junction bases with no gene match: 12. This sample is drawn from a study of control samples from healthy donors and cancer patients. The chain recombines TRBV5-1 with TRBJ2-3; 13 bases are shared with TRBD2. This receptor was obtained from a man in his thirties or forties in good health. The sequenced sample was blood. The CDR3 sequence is CASSGQLAGGPGADTQYF. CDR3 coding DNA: TGCGCCAGCAGCGGACAACTAGCGGGGGGGCCGGGGGCAGATACGCAGTATTTT.